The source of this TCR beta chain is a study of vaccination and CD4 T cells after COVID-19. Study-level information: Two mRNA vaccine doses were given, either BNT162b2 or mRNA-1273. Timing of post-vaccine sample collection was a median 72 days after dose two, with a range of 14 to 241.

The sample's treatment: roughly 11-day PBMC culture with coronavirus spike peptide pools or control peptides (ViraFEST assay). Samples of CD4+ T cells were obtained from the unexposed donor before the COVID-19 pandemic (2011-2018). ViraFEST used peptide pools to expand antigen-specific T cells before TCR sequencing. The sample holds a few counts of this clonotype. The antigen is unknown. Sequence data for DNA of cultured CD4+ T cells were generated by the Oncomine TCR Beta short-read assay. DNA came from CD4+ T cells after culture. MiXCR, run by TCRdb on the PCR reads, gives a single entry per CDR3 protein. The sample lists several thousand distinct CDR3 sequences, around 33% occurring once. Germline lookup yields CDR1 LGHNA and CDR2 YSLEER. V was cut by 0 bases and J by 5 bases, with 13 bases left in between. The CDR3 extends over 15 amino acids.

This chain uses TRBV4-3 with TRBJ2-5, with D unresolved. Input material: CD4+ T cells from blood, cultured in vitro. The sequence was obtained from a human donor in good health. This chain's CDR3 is CASSQELVLYETQYF. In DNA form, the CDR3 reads TGCGCCAGCAGCCAAGAACTGGTTCTCTACGAGACCCAGTACTTC.